The clone carrying this TCR beta chain showed up just a few times. The sample comes from a study of blood T cell repertoires in COVID-19. Overall study context: Samples representing acute and convalescent COVID-19 were sourced from the United States, Italy and Spain. PBMCs, B-cell-depleted T cells, or T cells were the source of the cDNA or gDNA that made up the material.

CDR3 size: 15 residues. CDR1 is SGHTA and CDR2 is FQGNSA in the germline V gene. Trimming took 2 bases from V and 6 from J, leaving 11 bases between them. Per the original data handling: It was from reference gene primer amplification that nucleated cell counts were estimated. Measured with immunoSEQ multiplex PCR; TCRdb has only the in-frame clones, and not every one. V, J and clone size reflect that table, while D and trimming were determined from the DNA. The sample consists of about 170,000 clones, roughly 82% of them appearing once. Seattle's enrolled individuals joined amid active infection and were then monitored longitudinally.

The sequencing input was peripheral blood. This clonotype was sampled from a woman aged 35 to 49 with COVID-19, enrolled during active disease. The rearrangement links TRBV7-2 to TRBJ1-6; D is unclear. Written as DNA, the CDR3 is TGTGCCAGCAGCTTATCGGGGTCGGCTAATTCACCCCTCCACTTT. Translated, it gives CASSLSGSANSPLHF.